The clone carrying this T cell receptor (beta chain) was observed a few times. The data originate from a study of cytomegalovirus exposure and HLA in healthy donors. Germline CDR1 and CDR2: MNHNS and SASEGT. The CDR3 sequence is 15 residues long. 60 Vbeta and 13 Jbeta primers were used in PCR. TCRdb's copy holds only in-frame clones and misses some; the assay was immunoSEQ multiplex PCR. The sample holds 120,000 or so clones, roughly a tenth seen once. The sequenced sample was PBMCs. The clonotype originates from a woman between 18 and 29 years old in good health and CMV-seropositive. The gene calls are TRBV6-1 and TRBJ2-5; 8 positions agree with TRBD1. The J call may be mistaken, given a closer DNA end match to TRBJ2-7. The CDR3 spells CASSAPDRALYEQYF. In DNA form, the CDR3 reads TGTGCCAGCAGTGCACCGGACAGGGCTCTCTACGAGCAGTACTTC.